This T cell receptor beta chain derives from a study of T-cell reconstitution after alpha-beta-depleted transplantation in children. Whole-study findings and limits: The origin of alpha-beta T cells about two months after transplant was reportedly several hundred expanded graft clones. Once a year had passed after transplant, T-cell counts and diversity came mostly from newly produced T cells. After transplant, high TCRbeta diversity at day 60 in some patients arose from surviving recipient T cells and thymic progenitors.

Germline CDR1 and CDR2: LNHNV and YYDKDF (reference sequence). This CDR3 comprises 16 residues. With V trimmed by 1 base and J by 7 bases, 4 bases remained unmatched. Preparation of the TCRbeta library used unique molecular identifiers. TCRdb used MiXCR to reprocess the PCR reads, holding one entry per CDR3 protein. The sample yields 600,000 to 800,000 distinct CDR3 sequences, around 13% seen once. This clonotype was picked up a small number of times. The antigen is unknown. The sequencing here drew on PBMCs, taken before TCRalphabeta/CD19-depleted stem cell transplant. This sequence originates from a girl aged 2-9 years with congenital amegakaryocytic thrombocytopenia, due to receive a stem cell transplant. The chain has TRBV15 and TRBJ2-1; 13 bases match TRBD2. CDR3 amino acids: CATSRVLAGGGNEQFF. CDR3 coding DNA: TGTGCCACCAGCAGAGTACTAGCGGGAGGGGGGAATGAGCAGTTCTTC.